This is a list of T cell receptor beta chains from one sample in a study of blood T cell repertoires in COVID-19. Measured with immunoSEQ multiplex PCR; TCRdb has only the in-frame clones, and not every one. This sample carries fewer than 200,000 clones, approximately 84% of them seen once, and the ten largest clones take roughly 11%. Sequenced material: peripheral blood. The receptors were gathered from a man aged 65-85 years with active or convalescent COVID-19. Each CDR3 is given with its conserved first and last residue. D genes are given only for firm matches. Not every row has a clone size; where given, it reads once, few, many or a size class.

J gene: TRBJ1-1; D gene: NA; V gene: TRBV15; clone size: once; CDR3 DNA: TGTGCCACCAGCAGAGATTTACAGGCGAACACTGAAGCTTTCTTT; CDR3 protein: CATSRDLQANTEAFF
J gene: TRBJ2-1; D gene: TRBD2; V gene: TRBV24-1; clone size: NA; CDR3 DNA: TGTGCCACTGCTAGCGGGAGGGGGGACAATGAGCAGTTCTTC; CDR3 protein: CATASGRGDNEQFF
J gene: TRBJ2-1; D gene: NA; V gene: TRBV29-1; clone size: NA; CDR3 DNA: TGCAGCCTGGGGCGTAGGAATGAGCAGTTCTTC; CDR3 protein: CSLGRRNEQFF
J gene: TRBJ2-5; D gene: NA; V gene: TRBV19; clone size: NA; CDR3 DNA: TGTGCCAGTAGTGAACAGGGACGGTTCGAGACCCAGTACTTC; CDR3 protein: CASSEQGRFETQYF
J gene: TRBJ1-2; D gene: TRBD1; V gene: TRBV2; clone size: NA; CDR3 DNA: TGTGCCAGCAGTCCCGGGACAGGGGGCGCGTTAAGTGGCTACACCTTC; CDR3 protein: CASSPGTGGALSGYTF
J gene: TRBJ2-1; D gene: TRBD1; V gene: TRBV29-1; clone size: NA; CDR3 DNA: TGCAGCTACGGAAGGGACAGGGGCTACAATGAGCAGTTCTTC; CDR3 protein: CSYGRDRGYNEQFF
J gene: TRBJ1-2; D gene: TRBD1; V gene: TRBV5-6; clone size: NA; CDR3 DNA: TGTGCCAGCAGCTTGGAGGGGGGCCTCGGGACAGACTATGGCTACACCTTC; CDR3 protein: CASSLEGGLGTDYGYTF
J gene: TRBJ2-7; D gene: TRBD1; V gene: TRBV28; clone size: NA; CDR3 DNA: TGTGCCAGCAGTGCCATGACAGGGGTCTCCTACGAGCAGTACTTC; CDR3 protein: CASSAMTGVSYEQYF
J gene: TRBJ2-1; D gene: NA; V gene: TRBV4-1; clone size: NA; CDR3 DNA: TGCGCCAGCAGCCAAACCTACAGAGAGCAGTTCTTC; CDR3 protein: CASSQTYREQFF
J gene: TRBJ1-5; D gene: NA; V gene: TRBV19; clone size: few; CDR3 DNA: TGTGCCAGTAGTATAACCCTCTCCGGGTCGAATCAGCCCCAGCATTTT; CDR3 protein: CASSITLSGSNQPQHF
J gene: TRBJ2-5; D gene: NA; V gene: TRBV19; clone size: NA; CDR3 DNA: TGTGCCAGTAGTATAGACCGGTACCAAGAGACCCAGTACTTC; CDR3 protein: CASSIDRYQETQYF
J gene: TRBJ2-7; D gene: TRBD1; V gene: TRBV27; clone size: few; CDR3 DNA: TGTGCCAGCAGTTTGGTGACAGGGTCATACGAGCAGTACTTC; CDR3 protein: CASSLVTGSYEQYF
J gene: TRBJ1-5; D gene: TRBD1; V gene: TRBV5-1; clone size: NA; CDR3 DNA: TGCGCCAGCAGCACGACAGGGGGCAATCAGCCCCAGCATTTT; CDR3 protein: CASSTTGGNQPQHF
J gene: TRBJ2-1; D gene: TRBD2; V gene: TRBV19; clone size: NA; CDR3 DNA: TGTGCCAGTACCCCGGGCGCGAGGGGACTAGGGGGTGAGCAGTTCTTC; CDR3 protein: CASTPGARGLGGEQFF
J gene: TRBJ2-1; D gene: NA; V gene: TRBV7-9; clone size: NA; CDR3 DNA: TGTGCCAGCAGCCGTGAGGGAAGGTCCTACAATGAGCAGTTCTTC; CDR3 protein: CASSREGRSYNEQFF
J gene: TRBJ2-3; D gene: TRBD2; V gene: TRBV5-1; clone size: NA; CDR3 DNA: TGCGCCAGCAGCGGGAGCGGGACGGCAGATACGCAGTATTTT; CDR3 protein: CASSGSGTADTQYF
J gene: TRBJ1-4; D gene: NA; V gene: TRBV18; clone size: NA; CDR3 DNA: TGTGCCAGCTCACCACCCCGGGTTGGGAATGAAAAACTGTTTTTT; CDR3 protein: CASSPPRVGNEKLFF
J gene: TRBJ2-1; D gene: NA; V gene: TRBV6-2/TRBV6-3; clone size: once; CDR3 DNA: TGTGCCAGCAGTTACCTTGTAGGGAGCTCCTACAATGAGCAGTTCTTC; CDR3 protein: CASSYLVGSSYNEQFF
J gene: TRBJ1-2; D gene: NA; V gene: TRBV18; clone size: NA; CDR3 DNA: TGTGCCAGCTCGCAGGGAGGGCCTGGCTACACCTTC; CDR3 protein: CASSQGGPGYTF
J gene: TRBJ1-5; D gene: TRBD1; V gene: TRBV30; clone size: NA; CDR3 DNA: TGTGCCTGGAGTGTACAAGGACAGGGCAATCAGCCCCAGCATTTT; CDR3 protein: CAWSVQGQGNQPQHF
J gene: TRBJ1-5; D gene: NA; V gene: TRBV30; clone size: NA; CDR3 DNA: TGTGCCTGGAGTGTGACAGGACGGGCAAATCAGCCCCAGCATTTT; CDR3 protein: CAWSVTGRANQPQHF
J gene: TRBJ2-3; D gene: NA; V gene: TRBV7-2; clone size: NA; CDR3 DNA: TGTGCCAGCAGCTTAGGGGGGCGCTGGACAGATACGCAGTATTTT; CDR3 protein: CASSLGGRWTDTQYF
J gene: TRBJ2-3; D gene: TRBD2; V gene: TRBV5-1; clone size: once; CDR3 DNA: TGCGCCAGCAACCCAGGACTAGCAGACACAGATACGCAGTATTTT; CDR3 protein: CASNPGLADTDTQYF
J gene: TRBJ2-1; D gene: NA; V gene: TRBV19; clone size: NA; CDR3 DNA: TGTGCCAGTAGTTGGAGCGATAGCTCCTACAATGAGCAGTTCTTC; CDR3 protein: CASSWSDSSYNEQFF
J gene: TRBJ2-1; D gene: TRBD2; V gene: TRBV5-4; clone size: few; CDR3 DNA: TGTGCCAGCAGCCTTTCGGCGGGAGGGGGTGATGAGCAGTTCTTC; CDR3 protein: CASSLSAGGGDEQFF
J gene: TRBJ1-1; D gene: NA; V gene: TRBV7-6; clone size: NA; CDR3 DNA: TGTGCCAGCAGCTGGGGCGGGAACACTGAAGCTTTCTTT; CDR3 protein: CASSWGGNTEAFF
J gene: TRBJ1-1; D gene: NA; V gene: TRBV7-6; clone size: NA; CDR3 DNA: TGTGCCAGCAGCTTAGCCGGGGCGGGGGCGGAGGGCACTGAAGCTTTCTTT; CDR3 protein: CASSLAGAGAEGTEAFF